This T cell receptor beta chain was retrieved from a study of T cells after yellow fever vaccination. The CDR3 length is 15 residues. Trimming took 5 bases from V and 3 from J; bases not matched to a gene: 5. Germline V gives CDR1 SGHTA, CDR2 FQGNSA. This clonotype occurred many times. TCRdb re-analysed the 5' RACE reads in MiXCR, keeping a single row per CDR3 protein. The table shows 200,000 to 300,000 distinct CDR3 sequences, with more than 3.5% occurring only once. The chain combines TRBV7-2 with TRBJ1-4; 8 positions match TRBD1. The TCR originated in a man in his late teens or twenties who received the YFV17D yellow fever vaccine. Sample: PBMCs, taken 15 days after the yellow fever booster vaccination. This chain's CDR3 is CASSLDRVANEKLFF. CDR3 nucleotide sequence: TGTGCCAGCAGCCTGGACAGGGTGGCTAATGAAAAACTGTTTTTT.